The subject of this entry is one T cell receptor (beta chain). Its target is unknown. TCRdb recomputed calls from the reads with MiXCR, one row per CDR3 protein. Of 680,000 or so distinct CDR3 sequences in the sample, 35% are singletons; the top ten hold 2.5% to 3.5%. The CDR3 runs to 15 residues. J lost 2 bases, V lost 3 bases, and 3 bases had no gene match. The sample belongs to a study of T cell repertoires in cytomegalovirus infection. Study details: Through public TCR beta signatures, both CMV infection and matching HLA type were indicated. Points from the study as a whole: Dominating the ex vivo response were HLA-C-restricted CMV-specific TCR beta clonotypes. There were carriers of CMV plus the relevant HLA, and cumulative public TCR beta family frequency identified them.

This TCR was recovered from a human donor in good health (CMV status not recorded). Some clones in this sample may be carry-over from other donors' samples. J is TRBJ2-3 and V is TRBV12-3 or TRBV12-4; 9 bases fit TRBD2. The sample was PBMCs. The CDR3 region has the DNA TGTGCCAGCAGTTTTAGCGGGGGCTACACAGATACGCAGTATTTT. Translation gives CASSFSGGYTDTQYF.